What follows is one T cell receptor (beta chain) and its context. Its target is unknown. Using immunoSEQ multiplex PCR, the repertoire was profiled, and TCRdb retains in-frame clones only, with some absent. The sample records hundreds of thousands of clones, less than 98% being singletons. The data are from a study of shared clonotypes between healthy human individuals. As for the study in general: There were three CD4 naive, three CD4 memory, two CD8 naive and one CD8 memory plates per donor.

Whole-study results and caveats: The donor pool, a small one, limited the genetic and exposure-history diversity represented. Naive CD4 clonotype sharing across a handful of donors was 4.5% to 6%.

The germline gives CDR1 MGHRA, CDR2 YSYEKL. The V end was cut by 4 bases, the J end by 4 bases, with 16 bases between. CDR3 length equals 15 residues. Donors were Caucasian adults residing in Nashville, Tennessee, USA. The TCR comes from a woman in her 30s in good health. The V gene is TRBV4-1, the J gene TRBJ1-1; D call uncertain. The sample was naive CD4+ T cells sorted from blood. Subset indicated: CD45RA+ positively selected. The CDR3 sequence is CASSPTAPEGTEAFF. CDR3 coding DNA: TGCGCCAGCAGCCCAACCGCGCCGGAGGGCACTGAAGCTTTCTTT.